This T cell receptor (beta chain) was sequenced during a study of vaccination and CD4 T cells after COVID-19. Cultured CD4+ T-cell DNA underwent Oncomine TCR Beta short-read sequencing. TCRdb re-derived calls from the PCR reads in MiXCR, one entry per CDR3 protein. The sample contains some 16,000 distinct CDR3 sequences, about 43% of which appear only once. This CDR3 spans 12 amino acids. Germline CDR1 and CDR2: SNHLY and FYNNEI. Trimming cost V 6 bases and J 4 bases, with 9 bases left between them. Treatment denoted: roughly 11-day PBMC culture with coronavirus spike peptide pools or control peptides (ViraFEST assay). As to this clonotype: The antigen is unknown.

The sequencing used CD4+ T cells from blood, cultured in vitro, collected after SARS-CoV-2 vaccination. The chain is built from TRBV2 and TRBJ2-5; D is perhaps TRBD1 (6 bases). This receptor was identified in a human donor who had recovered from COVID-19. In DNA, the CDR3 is TGTGCCAGCAGCAGGGGACGAGAGACCCAGTACTTC. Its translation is CASSRGRETQYF.